This TCR beta chain was sequenced in a study of shared clonotypes between healthy human individuals. Germline V CDR1 and CDR2: SGHAT, FQNNGV. The CDR3 loop spans 12 amino acids. V was trimmed by 2 bases and J by 6 bases, leaving 8 bases between them. This clone is a singleton in its sample. The antigen is unknown. Genomic DNA per cell subset filled all wells of several immunoSEQ plates. Sequencing used immunoSEQ multiplex PCR; TCRdb keeps in-frame clones, though not all of them. The top ten clones hold approximately 0.067% of a sample with around 510,000 clones, approximately 95% of them seen once. Findings of the study overall: Donor clonotype sharing was expected to depend on sequencing depth. Lower generation probabilities were found for non-shared clonotypes than for those shared by all four donors. Four donors had about 5% of their naive CD4 clonotypes in common.

The TCR was taken from a woman under 40 in good health. The specimen was naive CD4+ T cells sorted from blood. Subset reported: CD45RA+ positively selected. The chain is built from TRBV11-2 and TRBJ2-7; D is undetermined. As DNA, the CDR3 is TGTGCCAGCAGCTTAAGATCTGGCGAGCAGTACTTC. Translating gives CASSLRSGEQYF.